This TCR beta chain was obtained from a study of blood T cell repertoires in COVID-19. For the study at large: The cDNA or gDNA used as material had been derived from T cells, B-cell-depleted T cells, or PBMCs.

Assay used: immunoSEQ multiplex PCR; TCRdb lists only in-frame clones, some missing. The sample records tens of thousands of clones, more than 85% being singletons. The sequenced material came from peripheral blood. The sequence was obtained from a man older than 75 in a cohort sampled during active COVID-19.

The CDR3 spells CASSQGQGVLSGANVLTF. CDR3 DNA sequence: TGCGCCAGCAGCCAAGGGCAGGGGGTCCTCTCTGGGGCCAACGTCCTGACTTTC. The chain recombines TRBV4-1 with TRBJ2-6, with 7 bases fitting TRBD1. CDR3 length equals 18 residues. V lost 1 base to trimming and J lost 0 bases; unmatched junction nucleotides: 6. Germline V gene lookup returns CDR1 MGHRA and CDR2 YSYEKL.